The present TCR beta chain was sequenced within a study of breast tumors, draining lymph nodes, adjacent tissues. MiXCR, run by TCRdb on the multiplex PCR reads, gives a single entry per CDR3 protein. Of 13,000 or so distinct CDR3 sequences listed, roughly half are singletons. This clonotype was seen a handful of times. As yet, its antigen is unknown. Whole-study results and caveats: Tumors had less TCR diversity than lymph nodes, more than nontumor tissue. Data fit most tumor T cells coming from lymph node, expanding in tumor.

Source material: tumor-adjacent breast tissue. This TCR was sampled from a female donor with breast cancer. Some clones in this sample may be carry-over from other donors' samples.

The CDR3 DNA sequence: TGCGCCAGCAGCCAAAAAGGGGTGGCTGAAGCTTTCTTT. It codes for CASSQKGVAEAFF. The V and J genes are TRBV4-3 and TRBJ1-1, with TRBD1 as a possible D gene (5 bases). V dropped 2 bases and J dropped 6 bases, with 10 bases sitting between them. The CDR3 covers 13 residues. CDR1 and CDR2 (germline): LGHNA, YSLEER.